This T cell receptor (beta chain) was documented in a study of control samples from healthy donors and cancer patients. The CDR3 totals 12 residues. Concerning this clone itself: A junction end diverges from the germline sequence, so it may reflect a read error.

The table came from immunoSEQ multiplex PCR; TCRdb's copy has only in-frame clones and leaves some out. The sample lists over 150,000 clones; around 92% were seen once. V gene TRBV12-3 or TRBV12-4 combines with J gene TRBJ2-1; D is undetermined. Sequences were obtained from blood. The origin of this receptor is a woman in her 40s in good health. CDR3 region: CATLDSDNEQFF. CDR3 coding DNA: TGTGCCACCTTAGACTCCGACAATGAGCAGTTCTTC.